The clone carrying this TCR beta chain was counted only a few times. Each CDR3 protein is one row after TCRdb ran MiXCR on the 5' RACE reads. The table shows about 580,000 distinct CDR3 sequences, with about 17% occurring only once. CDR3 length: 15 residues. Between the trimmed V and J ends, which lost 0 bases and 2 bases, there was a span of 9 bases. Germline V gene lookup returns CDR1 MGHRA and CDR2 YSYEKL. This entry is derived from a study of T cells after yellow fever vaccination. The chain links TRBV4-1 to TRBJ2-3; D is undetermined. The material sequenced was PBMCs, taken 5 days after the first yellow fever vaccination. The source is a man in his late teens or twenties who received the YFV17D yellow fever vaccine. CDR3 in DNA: TGCGCCAGCAGCCAAGAGGCTTATTCCACAGATACGCAGTATTTT. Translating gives CASSQEAYSTDTQYF.